This TCR beta chain stems from a study of blood T cell repertoires in COVID-19. Study at large: The analysed material was cDNA or gDNA that came from T cells, B-cell-depleted T cells, or PBMCs.

This clone was detected only once. The repertoire was sequenced with immunoSEQ multiplex PCR; TCRdb's copy has only in-frame clones and lacks some. The profile shows 210,000 or so clones, roughly 80% of them singletons. The CDR3 consists of 16 residues. The V and J ends lost 5 bases and 7 bases, in that order; junction bases with no gene match: 10. Germline CDR1 and CDR2: SGHAT and FQNNGV. V usage is TRBV11-2 and J usage is TRBJ1-6, with 8 bases fitting TRBD1. Sequenced input: peripheral blood. The sequence came from a human donor in a cohort sampled during active COVID-19. CDR3 sequence: CASSPRAGGRNSPLHF. DNA of the CDR3: TGTGCCAGCAGCCCCCGGGCAGGGGGCCGGAATTCACCCCTCCACTTT.